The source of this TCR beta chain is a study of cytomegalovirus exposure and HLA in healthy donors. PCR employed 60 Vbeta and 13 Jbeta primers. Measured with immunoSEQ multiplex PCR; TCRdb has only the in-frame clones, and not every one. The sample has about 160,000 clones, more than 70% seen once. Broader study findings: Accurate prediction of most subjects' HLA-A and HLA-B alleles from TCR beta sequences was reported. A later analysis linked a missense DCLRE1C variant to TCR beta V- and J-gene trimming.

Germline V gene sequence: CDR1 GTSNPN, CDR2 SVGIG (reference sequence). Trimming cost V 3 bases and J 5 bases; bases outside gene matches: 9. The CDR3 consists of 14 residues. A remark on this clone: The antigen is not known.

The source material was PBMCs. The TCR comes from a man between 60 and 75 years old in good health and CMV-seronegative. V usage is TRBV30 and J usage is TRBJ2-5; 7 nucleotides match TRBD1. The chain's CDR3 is CAWRHQGQRETQYF. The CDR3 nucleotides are TGTGCCTGGAGGCATCAGGGACAGCGGGAGACCCAGTACTTC.